These T cell receptor beta chains were read from a single sample in a study of blood T cells in healthy people across ages. TCRdb re-called the 5' RACE reads through MiXCR, storing one row per CDR3 protein. This table has more than 600,000 distinct CDR3 sequences, 20% to 25% appearing once. A further study also used this sample, focusing on T cells of mothers and their children.

The specimen was blood. These receptors were collected from a boy between 10 and 17 years old in good health. CDR3s include the opening cysteine and the closing phenylalanine or tryptophan. D genes are given only for firm matches. The size of a clone is reported for some rows only, either as once, few or many, or as a class for expanded clones.

D gene	clone size	V gene	J gene	CDR3 protein	CDR3 DNA
TRBD1	NA	TRBV15	TRBJ1-4	CATSPGQGLVEKLFF	TGTGCCACCAGCCCCGGACAGGGCCTTGTGGAAAAACTGTTTTTT
NA	few	TRBV7-2	TRBJ1-4	CASSPPENEKLFF	TGTGCCAGCAGCCCTCCAGAGAATGAAAAACTGTTTTTT
NA	NA	TRBV18	TRBJ1-3	CASSPGVRRSSGNTIYF	TGTGCCAGCTCACCGGGGGTACGACGGAGCTCTGGAAACACCATATATTTT
NA	many	TRBV29-1	TRBJ2-6	CSVAGEGKISGANVLTF	TGCAGCGTTGCAGGAGAGGGGAAAATCTCTGGGGCCAACGTCCTGACTTTC
TRBD1	few	TRBV6-5	TRBJ2-1	CASSYAQGARNEQFF	TGTGCCAGCAGTTACGCACAGGGGGCGCGAAATGAGCAGTTCTTC
TRBD1	few	TRBV28	TRBJ1-5	CASSPKYGTGGNRGNQPQHF	TGTGCCAGCAGTCCTAAATATGGGACAGGGGGCAACCGGGGCAATCAGCCCCAGCATTTT
TRBD2	few	TRBV4-3	TRBJ2-1	CASSQEAAGEYNEQFF	TGCGCCAGCAGCCAAGAGGCAGCGGGGGAGTACAATGAGCAGTTCTTC
TRBD1	many	TRBV10-3	TRBJ1-4	CATHTGANEKLFF	TGTGCCACACATACAGGGGCTAATGAAAAACTGTTTTTT
TRBD2	few	TRBV9	TRBJ2-4	CASSVDGGRGNIQYF	TGTGCCAGCAGCGTAGACGGCGGGAGAGGAAACATTCAGTACTTC
NA	NA	TRBV20-1	TRBJ2-7	CSASVVGFEQYF	TGCAGTGCTAGTGTCGTCGGGTTCGAGCAGTACTTC
NA	few	TRBV7-2	TRBJ2-3	CASSLRSYTDTQYF	TGTGCCAGCAGCTTGAGATCCTACACAGATACGCAGTATTTT
NA	few	TRBV7-6	TRBJ2-5	CASSFQGQSETQYF	TGTGCCAGCAGCTTCCAAGGACAGTCAGAGACCCAGTACTTC
TRBD1	few	TRBV20-1	TRBJ2-4	CSAREPRTGELNIQYF	TGCAGTGCTAGAGAACCCCGGACAGGGGAATTAAACATTCAGTACTTC
NA	NA	TRBV11-1	TRBJ2-3	CASSPDGFSTDTQYF	TGTGCCAGCAGCCCAGACGGATTTAGCACGGATACGCAGTATTTT
NA	few	TRBV5-6	TRBJ1-1	CASSLTGLVRDTEAFF	TGTGCCAGCAGCTTGACCGGACTCGTGCGGGACACTGAAGCTTTCTTT
NA	NA	TRBV7-9	TRBJ2-3	CASTLSGVNTDTQYF	TGTGCCAGCACCCTTAGCGGAGTTAACACAGATACGCAGTATTTT
TRBD2	NA	TRBV11-2	TRBJ2-3	CASSVTSGGVQGTQYF	TGTGCCAGCAGCGTGACTAGCGGGGGGGTTCAGGGTACGCAGTATTTT
TRBD2	NA	TRBV12-3/TRBV12-4	TRBJ2-1	CASSLSTSGRVINEQFF	TGTGCCAGCAGTTTAAGTACTAGCGGGAGGGTAATCAATGAGCAGTTCTTC
TRBD2	few	TRBV6-5	TRBJ2-3	CASKAGLATGTQYF	TGTGCCAGCAAAGCCGGACTAGCAACTGGTACGCAGTATTTT
NA	few	TRBV14	TRBJ1-2	CASSQVSAGEGPGYTF	TGTGCCAGCAGCCAAGTATCGGCAGGGGAGGGTCCTGGCTACACCTTC
TRBD1	few	TRBV12-3/TRBV12-4	TRBJ2-5	CASATGTGIEGYQETQYF	TGTGCCAGCGCCACCGGGACAGGGATTGAGGGGTACCAGGAGACCCAGTACTTC
TRBD2	NA	TRBV14	TRBJ2-5	CASSQGTGRGGKETQYF	TGTGCCAGCAGCCAAGGGACCGGGCGGGGGGGAAAAGAGACCCAGTACTTC
TRBD1	few	TRBV19	TRBJ1-5	CASSKNPQGAGNQPQHF	TGTGCCAGTAGTAAGAACCCCCAGGGGGCCGGGAATCAGCCCCAGCATTTT
NA	few	TRBV28	TRBJ2-7	CASSFGLAREQYF	TGTGCCAGCAGTTTCGGGCTAGCGCGTGAGCAGTACTTC
TRBD2	NA	TRBV12-5	TRBJ2-1	CASLQFWDYGDNEQFF	TGTGCTAGTCTCCAATTCTGGGACTACGGAGACAATGAGCAGTTCTTC
NA	few	TRBV4-2	TRBJ2-7	CASSQEFRYEQYF	TGTGCCAGCAGCCAAGAATTCCGCTACGAGCAGTACTTC
NA	NA	TRBV2	TRBJ2-1	CASLPGTNEQFF	TGTGCCAGCTTGCCAGGGACCAATGAGCAGTTCTTC
NA	few	TRBV29-1	TRBJ2-1	CSVGFGEQFF	TGCAGCGTTGGTTTTGGTGAGCAGTTCTTC
NA	NA	TRBV12-3/TRBV12-4	TRBJ1-4	CTSSLGAGVEKLFF	TGTACCAGCAGCCTAGGGGCAGGGGTGGAAAAACTGTTTTTT
TRBD1	NA	TRBV29-1	TRBJ1-2	CSVGADREAMGYTF	TGCAGCGTTGGGGCTGACAGGGAGGCGATGGGCTACACCTTC
TRBD1	NA	TRBV7-2	TRBJ2-1	CASSFRGLSSEQFF	TGTGCCAGCAGCTTTAGGGGGCTATCCAGTGAGCAGTTCTTC
TRBD2	few	TRBV6-6	TRBJ2-1	CASSYSAGGYNEQFF	TGTGCCAGCAGTTACTCTGCGGGGGGATACAATGAGCAGTTCTTC
NA	NA	TRBV3-1	TRBJ2-2	CASSQEREWQSTGELFF	TGTGCCAGCAGCCAAGAACGGGAGTGGCAAAGCACCGGGGAGCTGTTTTTT
TRBD1	few	TRBV6-2/TRBV6-3	TRBJ1-2	CASSDRGGNYGYTF	TGTGCCAGCAGTGACAGGGGAGGCAACTATGGCTACACCTTC
TRBD1	few	TRBV6-1	TRBJ2-5	CASRVDRGPETQYF	TGTGCCAGCAGAGTGGACAGGGGGCCAGAGACCCAGTACTTC
NA	few	TRBV29-1	TRBJ2-2	CSVVRTNTGELFF	TGCAGCGTTGTACGTACGAACACCGGGGAGCTGTTTTTT
NA	few	TRBV29-1	TRBJ2-3	CSVGLTGDTQYF	TGCAGCGTTGGATTAACCGGAGATACGCAGTATTTT
TRBD1	few	TRBV4-1	TRBJ2-7	CASSQVVQGSSYEQYF	TGCGCCAGCAGCCAAGTTGTACAGGGGAGCTCCTACGAGCAGTACTTC
TRBD2	NA	TRBV13	TRBJ2-1	CASSSTGTSGRYGNEQFF	TGTGCCAGCAGCTCGACCGGGACCAGCGGGAGATACGGGAATGAGCAGTTCTTC
NA	few	TRBV20-1	TRBJ2-1	CSAPSGRDHEQFF	TGCAGTGCCCCCTCGGGCAGGGATCATGAGCAGTTCTTC
NA	few	TRBV10-2	TRBJ1-4	CASSEPGRIAANEKLFF	TGCGCCAGCAGTGAGCCCGGACGGATTGCAGCTAATGAAAAACTGTTTTTT
NA	many	TRBV7-3	TRBJ2-3	CASSLTGGGGGEDTQYF	TGTGCCAGCAGCTTAACTGGGGGAGGGGGCGGAGAAGATACGCAGTATTTT
NA	NA	TRBV29-1	TRBJ1-4	CSAEGGNEKLFF	TGCAGCGCCGAAGGAGGGAATGAAAAGCTGTTTTTT
NA	few	TRBV20-1	TRBJ2-3	CSAPVRGLPGDTQYF	TGCAGTGCTCCTGTCCGGGGCCTCCCCGGAGATACGCAGTATTTT
NA	NA	TRBV5-1	TRBJ2-5	CASSLAGHTQYF	TGCGCCAGCAGCTTGGCCGGGCATACCCAGTACTTC
TRBD1	few	TRBV3-1	TRBJ2-7	CASSFVGVGQGANEQYF	TGTGCCAGCAGCTTTGTGGGGGTGGGGCAGGGGGCCAACGAGCAGTACTTC
TRBD1	NA	TRBV10-3	TRBJ2-7	CAISEARDRAEGNF	TGTGCCATCAGTGAGGCCCGGGACAGGGCTGAAGGGAACTTC
NA	few	TRBV28	TRBJ1-6	CASSEQGYSYNSPLHF	TGTGCCAGCAGTGAACAGGGTTACTCCTATAATTCACCCCTCCACTTT
NA	many	TRBV29-1	TRBJ2-5	CSVAGLLGETQYF	TGCAGCGTGGCGGGACTTCTGGGGGAGACCCAGTACTTC
TRBD2	few	TRBV20-1	TRBJ2-5	CSASRTSGDQETQYF	TGCAGTGCTTCACGGACTAGCGGGGATCAAGAGACCCAGTACTTC
TRBD2	NA	TRBV7-9	TRBJ2-1	CASSWAGTSGSNEQFF	TGTGCCAGCAGCTGGGCTGGGACTAGCGGCTCGAATGAGCAGTTCTTC
NA	once	TRBV5-8	TRBJ2-2	CASSVRAGRPANTGELFF	TGTGCCAGCAGCGTGAGGGCAGGACGGCCCGCGAACACCGGGGAGCTGTTTTTT
NA	few	TRBV6-2/TRBV6-3	TRBJ2-3	CASSYVDSLTDTQYF	TGTGCCAGCAGTTATGTCGACAGTTTGACAGATACGCAGTATTTT
NA	few	TRBV5-1	TRBJ2-2	CASSSRSETGELFF	TGCGCCAGCAGCTCGCGGAGCGAGACCGGGGAGCTGTTTTTT
TRBD2	few	TRBV2	TRBJ2-1	CASSEARLAGLNEQFF	TGTGCCAGCAGTGAAGCGAGACTAGCGGGTCTTAATGAGCAGTTCTTC
TRBD1	NA	TRBV12-3/TRBV12-4	TRBJ2-3	CASSFYRGPDTQYF	TGTGCCAGCAGTTTTTACAGGGGGCCAGATACGCAGTATTTT
NA	NA	TRBV27	TRBJ2-2	CASSSLQGFATGELFF	TGTGCCAGCAGTTCATTACAGGGCTTTGCCACCGGGGAGCTGTTTTTT
NA	NA	TRBV7-8	TRBJ1-2	CASSLLAGAGYGYTF	TGTGCCAGCAGCTTACTGGCGGGGGCTGGCTATGGCTACACCTTC
NA	NA	TRBV20-1	TRBJ2-7	CSARGGSGRSYEQYF	TGCAGTGCTAGAGGTGGTTCCGGACGCTCCTACGAGCAGTACTTC